This T cell receptor (beta chain) stems from a study of blood T cell repertoires in COVID-19. Study in general: Sites across the United States, Italy and Spain contributed samples from acute and convalescent COVID-19. From T cells, B-cell-depleted T cells, or PBMCs came the material, which was cDNA or gDNA.

Study processing details: Scientists estimated how many nucleated cells there were by amplifying reference gene primers. Only in-frame clones appear in the TCRdb table, and some are missing; sequencing was by immunoSEQ multiplex PCR. Clone size and the V and J calls come from that table; the DNA yielded D and trimming. Here the sample spans some 130,000 clones, around 84% being singletons. Study members were between roughly 18 and 100 years old and lived in some 22 US regions. Input material: PBMCs or T cells enriched from blood (not recorded which). This clonotype was obtained from a man aged 35 to 55 with acute COVID-19.

This chain's CDR3 is CASSVDGQMNTEAFF. In DNA, the CDR3 is TGTGCCAGCAGCGTAGATGGACAGATGAACACTGAAGCTTTCTTT. The chain is built from TRBV9 and TRBJ1-1, with D perhaps TRBD1 (6 bases). Looked up from germline, CDR1 is SGDLS and CDR2 is YYNGEE. V was cut by 0 bases and J by 0 bases, with 9 bases left in between. This CDR3 is built from 15 residues.